The 22 T cell receptor beta chains listed next were all sequenced from one sample in a study of PD-1 blockade in classical Hodgkin lymphoma (dated by TCRdb to between 2020 and 2021). The time point label of this sample denotes: cycle 1 day 1 (C1D1), immediately before nivolumab initiation. Every trial patient had relapsed after autologous stem cell transplantation, and cohorts A, B and C differed in prior brentuximab vedotin exposure. Libraries were constructed by the immunoSEQ multiplex PCR assay. The clones in this table, taken by TCRdb from immuneACCESS, are in-frame only. Not every clone is retained; where verified, under half of the shortfall comes from an unresolved V gene, and the cause of the rest is unknown. Counted in this sample were 11,000 to 15,000 clones; around four fifths of them appeared once. Clones ranked in the top ten supply 22% of the sample. The specimen was peripheral blood mononuclear cells (PBMCs), collected at baseline. All receptors come from a human donor with classical Hodgkin lymphoma.

The chain has TRBV18 and TRBJ1-3; no reliable D call. The germline V and J ends were trimmed by 3 bases and 0 bases, with 12 bases remaining between them. Germline values: CDR1 KGHSH, CDR2 LQKENI. This CDR3 contains 16 residues. CDR3 DNA sequence: TGTGCCAGCTCACCGACCGCCAGGAGCTCTGGAAACACCATATATTTT. Translation: CASSPTARSSGNTIYF.

V usage is TRBV5-6 and J usage is TRBJ1-6; D not certain. The CDR3 length is 14 residues. The germline V gene has CDR1 SGHDT and CDR2 YYEEEE. Trimming removed 6 bases from V and 9 bases from J, with 16 bases in between. The CDR3 nucleotides read TGTGCCAGCAAATGGTGGCAGGTATCTTCACCCCTCCACTTT. Translating gives CASKWWQVSSPLHF.

The V gene is TRBV4-2, the J gene TRBJ2-3; D is perhaps TRBD2 (5 bases). CDR1 and CDR2 from the germline V gene are LGHNA and YNFKEQ. The CDR3 is 15 amino acids. V dropped 2 bases and J dropped 5 bases, with 14 bases sitting between them. In DNA, the CDR3 is TGTGCCAGCAGCCAATCCTCTGAACGGGGAGATACGCAGTATTTT. Residues: CASSQSSERGDTQYF.

The rearrangement links TRBV12-5 to TRBJ2-3, with a possible D match to TRBD2 (7 bases). The V gene's germline CDR1 is LGHNT and CDR2 FRNRAP. With 9 bases removed from V and 5 bases from J, the gap between germline ends came to 15 bases. This CDR3 comprises 13 residues. The CDR3 here is CASKLGGQDTQYF. As DNA, the CDR3 is TGTGCTAGCAAACTCGGGGGGCAAGATACGCAGTATTTT.

The chain carries TRBV2 and TRBJ2-6; possible D gene TRBD1, 6 bases. Germline V gives CDR1 SNHLY, CDR2 FYNNEI. Trimming pared 9 bases from V and 2 bases from J, leaving 8 bases between. There are 13 residues in the CDR3. CDR3 sequence (DNA): TGTGCCAGTCGACAGGCTGGGGCCAACGTCCTGACTTTC. As protein: CASRQAGANVLTF. The whole variable domain, remainder taken from reference TRBV2 and TRBJ2-6, is EPEVTQTPSHQVTQMGQEVILRCVPISNHLYFYWYRQILGQKVEFLVSFYNNEISEKSEIFDDQFSVERPDGSNFTLKIRSTKLEDSAMYFCASRQAGANVLTFGAGSRLTVL.

The DNA for the CDR3 is TGTGCCAGCAGCCCTCAGGGGGAAAAACTGTTTTTT. Encoded protein: CASSPQGEKLFF. This rearrangement joins TRBV7-6 to TRBJ1-4; tentative D call: TRBD1 (6 bases). Between the trimmed V and J ends, which lost 5 bases and 8 bases, there was a span of 9 bases. This CDR3 has 12 residues. Germline CDR1 is SGHVS and CDR2 is FNYEAQ.

Remarks on this clone: This specimen includes other DNA sequences encoding the same CDR3. This rearrangement joins TRBV2 to TRBJ1-1, with D possibly matching TRBD1 (5 bases). V was pared by 6 bases and J by 4 bases, with 12 bases between. Germline V gene lookup returns CDR1 SNHLY and CDR2 FYNNEI. The CDR3 is made up of 13 amino acids. The CDR3 protein is CASRMGQSTEAFF. The DNA for the CDR3 is TGTGCCAGCAGAATGGGGCAATCCACTGAAGCTTTCTTT.

J is TRBJ2-3 and V is TRBV7-2; the D is unclear. The CDR3 consists of 12 residues. V was cut by 5 bases and J by 6 bases, with 9 bases left in between. Germline CDR1 reads SGHTA; CDR2 reads FQGNSA. The CDR3 here is CASSPALDTQYF. CDR3 DNA: TGTGCCAGCAGCCCCGCTTTGGATACGCAGTATTTT.

The CDR3 DNA sequence: TGTGCCAGCAGCCTCCAGGGGGCAGGTGGCTACACCTTC. Its translation: CASSLQGAGGYTF. The chain joins TRBV13 to TRBJ1-2, with 8 bases fitting TRBD1. This CDR3 has 13 residues. Losses at the gene ends were 5 bases for V and 7 bases for J; bases not matched to a gene: 6. Germline lookup yields CDR1 PRHDT and CDR2 FYEKMQ (reference sequence).

V usage is TRBV28 and J usage is TRBJ1-6; the match to TRBD1 covers 10 bases. CDR1 is MDHEN and CDR2 is SYDVKM in the germline V gene. After removal of 3 bases from V and 10 bases from J, the junction contained 6 bases not matched to a gene. CDR3 length: 15 amino acids. DNA of the CDR3: TGTGCCAGCAGTTTCGGGGGACAGGGGAGATCACCCCTCCACTTT. Translation: CASSFGGQGRSPLHF.

This chain uses TRBV19 with TRBJ2-3; D might be TRBD2 (6 bases). The germline V gene has CDR1 LNHDA and CDR2 SQIVND (reference sequence). This CDR3 has 16 residues. Trimming stripped 4 bases from V and 0 bases from J, with 14 bases between. The CDR3 DNA follows: TGTGCCAGTAGTACTCGTCGGGACTTTAGCACAGATACGCAGTATTTT. Amino acids: CASSTRRDFSTDTQYF.

The chain uses TRBV9 and TRBJ2-3; D not certain. V lost 4 bases and J lost 0, with 15 bases in between. The CDR3 length is 16 residues. Per the germline V gene, CDR1 is SGDLS and CDR2 is YYNGEE. The CDR3 DNA reads TGTGCCAGCAGCACATTTGGTGTGGAGAGCACAGATACGCAGTATTTT. Encoded protein: CASSTFGVESTDTQYF. The full variable domain, its missing parts supplied by reference TRBV9 and TRBJ2-3, is DSGVTQTPKHLITATGQRVTLRCSPRSGDLSVYWYQQSLDQGLQFLIQYYNGEERAKGNILERFSAQQFPDLHSELNLSSLELGDSALYFCASSTFGVESTDTQYFGPGTRLTVL.

The V call is TRBV25-1, the J call TRBJ1-2; 12 nucleotides align to TRBD1. Trimming cost V 5 bases and J 8 bases; bases outside gene matches: 12. Germline lookup yields CDR1 MGHDK and CDR2 SYGVNS. The CDR3 has 16 amino acids. The CDR3 coding sequence is TGTGCCAGCAGTTTCCCTTTGGGACAGGGGGCAAAAGGCTACACCTTC. Translating gives CASSFPLGQGAKGYTF.

The chain links TRBV6-5 to TRBJ2-7, with D perhaps assigned TRBD1 or TRBD2 (5 bases each). CDR1 and CDR2 from the germline V gene are MNHEY and SVGAGI. The V gene lost 3 bases and the J gene lost 1 base, with 7 bases spanning the gap. The CDR3 extends over 13 amino acids. The CDR3 region is CASSYGGSYEQYF. CDR3 bases: TGTGCCAGCAGTTATGGGGGTTCCTACGAGCAGTACTTC.

The chain carries TRBV27 and TRBJ1-1, with 8 bases matching TRBD1. After removal of 2 bases from V and 8 bases from J, the junction contained 4 bases not matched to a gene. CDR3 length equals 13 residues. The germline gives CDR1 MNHEY, CDR2 SMNVEV (reference sequence). The DNA for the CDR3 is TGTGCCAGCAGTTTAGGGGACAGGATGGAAGCTTTCTTT. It yields the protein CASSLGDRMEAFF.

The CDR3 nucleotides are TGCGCCAGCAGCTCTTCCGCTCGGGAGCAGTACTTC. Translated: CASSSSAREQYF. The rearrangement joins TRBV5-1 to TRBJ2-5; possible D gene TRBD2, 6 bases. The CDR3 contains 12 residues. CDR1 is SGHRS and CDR2 is YFSETQ in the germline V gene. The V gene lost 3 bases and the J gene lost 11 bases, with 14 bases spanning the gap.

This chain uses TRBV12-5 with TRBJ2-1; D is perhaps TRBD1 or TRBD2 (6 bases each). Germline CDR1 LGHNT, CDR2 FRNRAP. The V end lost 2 bases, the J end lost 6 bases, and 17 bases lay between the germline ends. The CDR3 spans 16 residues. Written as DNA, the CDR3 is TGTGCTAGTGGTTTGAACGGGGGACTGGGGGCCAATGAGCAGTTCTTC. Protein product: CASGLNGGLGANEQFF.

The chain uses TRBV7-3 and TRBJ1-1, with D perhaps matching TRBD1 (5 bases). The CDR3 runs 14 residues. CDR1 and CDR2 from the germline V gene are SGHTA and FQGTGA. V was pared by 4 bases and J by 3 bases, with 12 bases between. The CDR3 DNA reads TGTGCCAGCAGCTGGGGTCAGGGTTACACTGAAGCTTTCTTT. Translation gives CASSWGQGYTEAFF.

The chain joins TRBV9 to TRBJ1-1; 7 nucleotides match TRBD1. The CDR3 is 16 amino acids. Germline CDR1 reads SGDLS; CDR2 reads YYNGEE. V lost 3 bases and J lost 4; bases outside the gene matches: 12. The CDR3 is CASSANRGSGGTEAFF. CDR3 bases: TGTGCCAGCAGCGCCAACAGGGGATCGGGAGGCACTGAAGCTTTCTTT. Full variable domain (rest looked up from reference TRBV9 and TRBJ1-1): DSGVTQTPKHLITATGQRVTLRCSPRSGDLSVYWYQQSLDQGLQFLIQYYNGEERAKGNILERFSAQQFPDLHSELNLSSLELGDSALYFCASSANRGSGGTEAFFGQGTRLTVV.

This chain uses TRBV2 with TRBJ2-2; 9 bases fit TRBD2. The CDR3 has 15 amino acids. Germline V CDR1 and CDR2: SNHLY, FYNNEI. With 8 bases clipped from V and 0 bases from J, the junction kept 4 bases outside the gene matches. The CDR3 region has the DNA TGTGCCAGCGCGGGACTAGCTGCGAACACCGGGGAGCTGTTTTTT. Protein sequence: CASAGLAANTGELFF.

This chain connects TRBV6-5 to TRBJ2-1; 8 bases line up with TRBD1. Germline assignment: CDR1 MNHEY and CDR2 SVGAGI. J lost 4 bases, V lost 6 bases, and 5 bases had no gene match. CDR3 length: 14 residues. CDR3 region: CASSQQGGYNEQFF. DNA for the CDR3: TGTGCCAGCAGCCAACAGGGGGGTTACAATGAGCAGTTCTTC.

This rearrangement joins TRBV2 to TRBJ1-1, with D tentatively TRBD1 (6 bases). The germline gives CDR1 SNHLY, CDR2 FYNNEI. The CDR3 is 15 amino acids. Trimming stripped 6 bases from V and 0 bases from J, with 14 bases between. The CDR3 loop reads CASREPRGVNTEAFF. DNA for the CDR3: TGTGCCAGCAGAGAGCCCAGGGGAGTGAACACTGAAGCTTTCTTT.